This T cell receptor (beta chain) was captured in a study of blood T cell repertoires in COVID-19. Study-level background: In each case, the material was cDNA or gDNA derived from T cells, B-cell-depleted T cells, or PBMCs.

Trimming took off 7 bases at V and 6 bases at J, with 19 bases between the two ends. The CDR3 has 15 amino acids. The germline CDR1 and CDR2 sequences are LNHDA and SQIVND (reference sequence). As processed by the authors: Nucleated cell counts were estimated from reference gene primer amplification. Using immunoSEQ multiplex PCR, the repertoire was profiled, and TCRdb retains in-frame clones only, with some absent. That table is the source of V, J and clone size, and D and trimming were worked out from the DNA. The sample holds around 81,000 clones, almost 90% seen once. Material for sequencing was peripheral blood. The TCR was taken from a woman of 80 years or more with acute or convalescent COVID-19. The V call is TRBV19, the J call TRBJ2-1; a weak D match, TRBD2 (6 bases). CDR3 bases: TGTGCCAGTAACAACCCAGGAGGGTGGGGCAATGAGCAGTTCTTC. Amino acids: CASNNPGGWGNEQFF.